The clone carrying this T cell receptor beta chain showed up just a few times. A single record per CDR3 protein comes from TCRdb applying MiXCR to the RT-PCR reads. The table records over 130,000 distinct CDR3 sequences, 37% of them present only once. The sample belongs to a study of patients and donors after allogeneic stem cell transplantation. CDR3 length: 17 amino acids. The germline gives CDR1 SGHTA, CDR2 FQGNSA. J gave up 2 bases and V 3 bases, and 6 bases lay outside the gene matches. This sequence originates from a human donor who was either an allogeneic HSCT recipient or a stem cell or donor lymphocyte infusion donor (not recorded which). It is not recorded whose cells these are; they may come from a transplant donor. The chain employs TRBV7-2 and TRBJ2-3; 12 positions match TRBD2. The sequencing sample was made of blood, either unsorted or a sorted T cell fraction (not recorded which). The CDR3 DNA reads as TGTGCCAGCAGCTTGCGACTAGCGGGGGTTACCACAGATACGCAGTATTTT. This encodes CASSLRLAGVTTDTQYF.